Shown below are 3 T cell receptor beta chains from a single sample sequenced in a study of brain T cells in children with intractable seizures. TCRdb keeps only in-frame clones here, not all; method: immunoSEQ multiplex PCR. The sample records 20,000 to 25,000 clones, roughly 94% being singletons. This material consisted of peripheral blood, taken at surgery. The receptors derive from a boy between 10 and 17 years old with focal cortical dysplasia and intractable seizures.

The chain carries TRBV5-1 and TRBJ2-1; TRBD2 matches at 7 bases. CDR3 length equals 16 residues. The V segment lost 4 bases and the J segment 2 bases; nucleotides outside the gene matches: 9. Per the germline V gene, CDR1 is SGHRS and CDR2 is YFSETQ. The CDR3 region has the DNA TGCGCCAGCAGCGACCCTACTAGCGCTCCCTACAATGAGCAGTTCTTC. It specifies CASSDPTSAPYNEQFF.

The chain joins TRBV27 to TRBJ2-7; 12 bases match TRBD2. V lost 5 bases and J lost 4; bases outside the gene matches: 3. Germline-derived CDR1 and CDR2 are MNHEY and SMNVEV (reference sequence). CDR3 length: 14 residues. CDR3 residues: CASSRLAGDYEQYV. The CDR3 DNA sequence: TGTGCCAGCAGTCGACTAGCGGGAGATTACGAGCAGTACGTC.

This chain joins TRBV4-1 and TRBJ1-6, with D perhaps TRBD1 (6 bases). The CDR3 has 17 residues. Per the germline V gene, CDR1 is MGHRA and CDR2 is YSYEKL. Deletions cut 0 bases from V and 2 bases from J, with 11 bases between. CDR3 DNA: TGCGCCAGCAGCCAAGATAGGGGGATGGCCTATAATTCACCCCTCCACTTT. It codes for CASSQDRGMAYNSPLHF.